This entry lists 19 T cell receptor beta chains sequenced from one sample in a study of tumor and adjacent non-tumor tissue in lung cancer (dated by TCRdb to the late 2010s). RNA was isolated from bulk, unsorted tissue, and RNA quality was assessed with a NanoDrop ND-1000 and an Agilent 2100. The library came from multiplex PCR. The sample was run on an Illumina HiSeq 2500. TCRbeta libraries were constructed through three rounds of nested PCR with primers (Table S4) according to protocols adapted from ARM-PCR. The raw public reads went through TCRdb reprocessing: fastp at Q25, MiXCR clone calling, in-frame beta chains kept. Every distinct CDR3 protein forms one entry, paired with its most common genes and DNA. This sample gives approximately 70,000 distinct CDR3 sequences in total; around 73% of them show up just once. 28% of the sample lies in the top ten. Sequenced input: lung tumor tissue. Receptor source: a man aged 55-75 years with non-small cell lung cancer.

As for this clonotype: Mismatch with germline at one junction end may stem from a read error. The V gene is TRBV29-1, the J gene TRBJ2-3; the D call may be TRBD1 or TRBD2 (6 bases each). This CDR3 is built from 14 residues. Germline V gives CDR1 SQVTM, CDR2 ANQGSEA. The CDR3 DNA follows: TGCAACGTTGAAGAAGTGGGGGGCGAGGATATGCAGTATTTT. Translated: CNVEEVGGEDMQYF.

In regard to this clonotype: A read error may produce the germline difference seen at one junction end. The rearrangement joins TRBV20-1 to TRBJ2-7; D not resolved. Germline V gene lookup returns CDR1 DFQATT and CDR2 SNEGSKA (reference sequence). The CDR3 is 14 amino acids. The CDR3, as DNA: TGCAGTGTTAGAGATTGGGCAGGAACCTACGAGCAGTGCTTC. As protein: CSVRDWAGTYEQCF.

Comments on this clonotype: Germline and junction disagree at one end, which may indicate a read error. This sequence joins TRBV11-2 and TRBJ2-1; tentative D call: TRBD2 (5 bases). Germline assignment: CDR1 SGHAT and CDR2 FQNNGV. This CDR3 region has 14 residues. The DNA for the CDR3 is TGTGTCAGCGGCTTAGATCCGGCAGCCTCCGAGCAGTTCTTC. Its translation: CVSGLDPAASEQFF.

For this clonotype: It is likely a read error, because the conserved phenylalanine at the end of the CDR3 is missing. This chain joins TRBV10-3 and TRBJ2-1; 8 nucleotides match TRBD2. V shed 0 bases and J 6 bases; nucleotides not matched to a gene: 10. The germline V gene has CDR1 ENHRY and CDR2 SYGVKD. CDR3 length: 17 amino acids. DNA of the CDR3: TGTGCCATCAGTGAGTCGGGCAACCTTGCGGGAGGCAATGAGCAGTTCTCC. Residues: CAISESGNLAGGNEQFS.

A word on this clonotype: This likely comes from a read error, as the CDR3 has no conserved phenylalanine or tryptophan at its end. In nucleotides, the CDR3 is TGTGCCAGCAAGACACTAGGTTCCTACGAGCAGTACTAC. Its protein is CASKTLGSYEQYY. The V and J genes are TRBV6-5 and TRBJ2-7, with D perhaps TRBD2 (5 bases). Trimming removed 7 bases at V and 1 base at J, with 11 bases between. Looked up from germline, CDR1 is MNHEY and CDR2 is SVGAGI. The CDR3 spans 13 residues.

In regard to this clonotype: A much larger clone is a single base away; this may be a read error. This sequence joins TRBV20-1 and TRBJ2-5; D is ambiguous. Trimming shortened V by 6 bases and J by 14 bases, and 28 bases separated the two germline ends. Germline CDR1 is DFQATT and CDR2 is SNEGSKA (reference sequence). There are 14 residues in the CDR3. CDR3 region: CSAKLRTRQETHYF. DNA of the CDR3: TGCAGTGCCAAGCTTAGGACGCGGCAAGAGACACACTACTTC.

Comment on this clonotype: In this CDR3 the conserved last residue, phenylalanine or tryptophan, is missing, so a read error is likely. The J gene is TRBJ1-5, the V gene TRBV6-5, with D unresolved. This CDR3 has 15 amino acids. V was clipped by 3 bases and J by 2 bases, with 11 bases between them. Germline V gives CDR1 MNHEY, CDR2 SVGAGI. CDR3 loop: CASSYGQDGNQPQHV. DNA of the CDR3: TGTGCCAGCAGTTATGGGCAGGATGGCAATCAGCCCCAGCATGTT.

In this sample, this clonotype is medium-sized (0.01 to 0.1%). The chain combines TRBV6-6 with TRBJ1-1; 7 bases align to TRBD1. CDR1 and CDR2 (germline): MNHNY, SVGAGI (reference sequence). This CDR3 spans 13 amino acids. The V segment lost 6 bases and the J segment 5 bases; nucleotides outside the gene matches: 6. CDR3 in DNA: TGTGCCAGCAGGTTGACAGGGAATACTGAAGCTTTCTTT. As protein: CASRLTGNTEAFF.

Regarding this clonotype: A read error may account for a junction end that differs from germline. This sequence joins TRBV29-1 and TRBJ2-2; D is possibly TRBD1 or TRBD2 (6 bases each). The germline gives CDR1 SQVTM, CDR2 ANQGSEA. This CDR3 is built from 14 residues. The CDR3: CSAYPMVGGGDLIF. The CDR3 DNA sequence: TGCAGTGCCTACCCCATGGTCGGGGGCGGGGATCTGATTTTT.

A note on this clonotype: One junction end disagrees with the germline gene, perhaps due to a read error. This chain uses TRBV28 with TRBJ1-5; perhaps TRBD1 as D (6 bases). The germline V gene encodes CDR1 MDHEN and CDR2 SYDVKM. This CDR3 has 13 amino acids. The CDR3 here is CASGGHSNQSQHF. DNA of the CDR3: TGTGCCAGCGGGGGACATAGCAATCAGTCCCAGCATTTT.

Relative to its sample, this clonotype is large. The chain employs TRBV29-1 and TRBJ2-7; TRBD2 is a possible D gene (7 bases). The length of the CDR3 is 13 residues. Germline CDR1 and CDR2: SQVTM and ANQGSEA. Trimming cost V 4 bases and J 4 bases, with 14 bases left between them. CDR3 in DNA: TGCAGCGTTGCCGGGGGGAGGGGGTACGAGCAGTACTTC. It yields the protein CSVAGGRGYEQYF.

As regards this clonotype: No conserved phenylalanine or tryptophan ends this CDR3, so it is likely a read error. The chain uses TRBV20-1 and TRBJ2-3, with 9 positions matching TRBD2. Germline V lookup: CDR1 DFQATT, CDR2 SNEGSKA (reference sequence). The ends lost 3 bases at V and 8 bases at J; junction bases unmatched: 12. The CDR3 is 15 amino acids. The DNA of the CDR3 is TGCAGTGCTAGTGGGTCTAGCGGGGTGCCAGCTACGCAGTATTTG. It translates to CSASGSSGVPATQYL.

This clonotype was seen only a few times. This chain uses TRBV18 with TRBJ1-1, with TRBD1 identical over 10 bases. The CDR3 runs to 16 residues. Germline V lookup: CDR1 KGHSH, CDR2 LQKENI. The J segment lost 1 base and the V segment lost 4 bases, leaving 6 bases of the junction unmatched. CDR3 sequence reads: CASSLVTGGPNTEAFF. CDR3 bases: TGTGCCAGCTCACTCGTGACAGGGGGCCCGAACACTGAAGCTTTCTTT.

Regarding this clonotype: A much larger clonotype is one base distant, so this may be a read error. The J gene is TRBJ2-7, the V gene TRBV10-3; D is uncertain. The germline gives CDR1 ENHRY, CDR2 SYGVKD. Trimming cost V 8 bases and J 5 bases, with 16 bases left between them. This CDR3 has 13 amino acids. The CDR3 region is CAIGPPVANEQYF. CDR3 bases: TGTGCCATCGGTCCCCCGGTAGCCAACGAGCAGTACTTC.

The chain is built from TRBV5-1 and TRBJ1-6; D is undetermined. The V end lost 1 base, the J end lost 10 bases, and 18 bases lay between the germline ends. The CDR3 covers 16 residues. CDR1 is SGHRS, CDR2 YFSETQ, per germline. The CDR3 DNA follows: TGCGCCAGCAGCTTGCGGGAGCCCCATAACGGGTCACCCCTCCACTTT. This translates into CASSLREPHNGSPLHF. The complete variable domain, with remaining parts taken from reference TRBV5-1 and TRBJ1-6, reads KAGVTQTPRYLIKTRGQQVTLSCSPISGHRSVSWYQQTPGQGLQFLFEYFSETQRNKGNFPGRFSGRQFSNSRSEMNVSTLELGDSALYLCASSLREPHNGSPLHFGNGTRLTVT.

This clonotype was found once. The junction shows a germline mismatch at one end, possibly a read error. This rearrangement joins TRBV6-5 to TRBJ1-2, with TRBD1 identical over 8 bases. This CDR3 is 15 amino acids long. The germline gives CDR1 MNHEY, CDR2 SVGAGI. The CDR3 region has the DNA TGTGCCAGCAGTTACCCTGGACAGGGTCTCTATGGATACACCTTC. Protein: CASSYPGQGLYGYTF.

This clonotype showed up many times. V usage is TRBV12-3 or TRBV12-4 and J usage is TRBJ2-2; D not resolved. Trimming took 7 bases from V and 6 from J, leaving 18 bases between them. The CDR3 contains 15 residues. The CDR3, as DNA: TGTGCCAGCACCCCAAGTGGAGCCCGATCCGGGGAGCTGTTTTTT. Residues: CASTPSGARSGELFF.

This clonotype came up a few times. The chain recombines TRBV18 with TRBJ2-2; the D call may be TRBD1 or TRBD2 (5 bases each). This CDR3 spans 14 amino acids. Germline CDR1 reads KGHSH; CDR2 reads LQKENI. V lost 6 bases and J lost 0, with 8 bases in between. The CDR3 here is CASSGTSNTGELFF. The CDR3, as DNA: TGTGCCAGCTCCGGGACGTCGAACACCGGGGAGCTGTTTTTT. Full variable domain (missing parts from reference TRBV18 and TRBJ2-2): NAGVMQNPRHLVRRRGQEARLRCSPMKGHSHVYWYRQLPEEGLKFMVYLQKENIIDESGMPKERFSAEFPKEGPSILRIQQVVRGDSAAYFCASSGTSNTGELFFGEGSRLTVL.

This clonotype was recorded once. The V and J genes are TRBV11-3 and TRBJ2-3, with D perhaps TRBD1 or TRBD2 (5 bases each). This CDR3 is built from 14 residues. Germline CDR1 and CDR2: SGHNT and YENEEA. The V end lost 4 bases, the J end lost 0 bases, and 8 bases lay between the germline ends. The CDR3 coding sequence is TGTGCCAGCAGCTACGAGGGGAGCACAGATACGCAGTATTTT. This codes for CASSYEGSTDTQYF.